These T cell receptor beta chains were read from a single sample in a study of PD-1 blockade in classical Hodgkin lymphoma. The assay was immunoSEQ multiplex PCR, and TCRdb's table has in-frame clones only and misses some. The sample lists some 39,000 clones; around nine tenths were seen once. Material: peripheral blood mononuclear cells (PBMCs), obtained at baseline. These receptors originate from a human donor with classical Hodgkin lymphoma. Both conserved end residues are part of each CDR3. D genes are given only for firm matches. Rows may omit the clone size; those that give it use once, few, many or a size class.

J: TRBJ2-7
length: 15
D: TRBD2
size: once
V: TRBV6-1
DNA: TGTGCCAGCAGACCGGGACTAGCGGGCCCTTACGAGCAGTACTTC
CDR3: CASRPGLAGPYEQYF

J: TRBJ2-1
length: 15
D: -
size: -
V: TRBV6-4
DNA: TGTGCCAGCAGTGACTCTGCGGGCTCCTACAATGAGCAGTTCTTC
CDR3: CASSDSAGSYNEQFF

J: TRBJ2-3
length: 14
D: -
size: once
V: TRBV9
DNA: TGTGCCAGCAGTATAACACTTAGCACAGATACGCAGTATTTT
CDR3: CASSITLSTDTQYF

J: TRBJ2-7
length: 14
D: -
size: -
V: TRBV5-1
DNA: TGCGCCAGCAGCGCACAAACAGGAGCTGGGCGGCAGTACTTC
CDR3: CASSAQTGAGRQYF

J: TRBJ1-5
length: 15
D: -
size: -
V: TRBV4-3
DNA: TGCGCCAGCAGCCAAGATCTGAATAGCAATCAGCCCCAGCATTTT
CDR3: CASSQDLNSNQPQHF

J: TRBJ2-3
length: 13
D: -
size: -
V: TRBV7-2
DNA: TGTGCCAGCAGCTTACTTGGGACAGATACGCAGTATTTT
CDR3: CASSLLGTDTQYF

J: TRBJ2-5
length: 17
D: TRBD2
size: -
V: TRBV18
DNA: TGTGCCAGCTCAGACTCCCTCGGGCGGGAGGGCCGAGAGACCCAGTACTTC
CDR3: CASSDSLGREGRETQYF

J: TRBJ1-2
length: 13
D: -
size: -
V: TRBV7-3
DNA: TGTGCCAGCAGCTCCGACACCAACTATGGCTACACCTTC
CDR3: CASSSDTNYGYTF

J: TRBJ2-1
length: 17
D: TRBD2
size: -
V: TRBV28
DNA: TGTGCCAGCAGTTTGTCGCCTCGAGCGGCGGGGGACAATGAGCAGTTCTTC
CDR3: CASSLSPRAAGDNEQFF

J: TRBJ2-3
length: 15
D: TRBD1
size: -
V: TRBV5-8
DNA: TGTGCCAGCAGCTTGAAGGGACAGGGCCAAGATACGCAGTATTTT
CDR3: CASSLKGQGQDTQYF

J: TRBJ2-3
length: 13
D: -
size: -
V: TRBV10-3
DNA: TGTGCCTCTCGGGACCTTGGGCTGGATACGCAGTATTTT
CDR3: CASRDLGLDTQYF

J: TRBJ2-1
length: 14
D: -
size: -
V: TRBV7-2
DNA: TGTGCCAGCAGCTTAAGTTACGGTGTCAATGAGCAGTTCTTC
CDR3: CASSLSYGVNEQFF

J: TRBJ2-7
length: 13
D: TRBD1
size: -
V: TRBV10-3
DNA: TGTGCCATCAGCGGACAGGGTACCCACGAGCAGTACTTC
CDR3: CAISGQGTHEQYF

J: TRBJ1-1
length: 14
D: TRBD1
size: -
V: TRBV6-5
DNA: TGTGCCAGCAGTCGGACAGGGAAGTTCACTGAAGCTTTCTTT
CDR3: CASSRTGKFTEAFF

J: TRBJ1-1
length: 13
D: -
size: -
V: TRBV6-1
DNA: TGTGCCAGCAGATCCGGGACCCCAGCTGAAGCTTTCTTT
CDR3: CASRSGTPAEAFF

J: TRBJ2-1
length: 16
D: -
size: -
V: TRBV18
DNA: TGTGCCAGCTCACCACCTATTCATGCGACTACTCATGAGCAGTTCTTC
CDR3: CASSPPIHATTHEQFF

J: TRBJ2-4
length: 16
D: -
size: -
V: TRBV27
DNA: TGTGCCAGCAGTTTAGGATCAAACGTAGCCAAAAACATTCAGTACTTC
CDR3: CASSLGSNVAKNIQYF

J: TRBJ2-7
length: 15
D: -
size: -
V: TRBV27
DNA: TGTGCCAGCAGTTTATTTCGGGCGCAGGTAGAAGAGCAGTACTTC
CDR3: CASSLFRAQVEEQYF

J: TRBJ2-7
length: 12
D: -
size: -
V: TRBV10-3
DNA: TGTGCCATCGCGGAGGGGTCCGGAGAGCAGTACTTC
CDR3: CAIAEGSGEQYF

J: TRBJ2-7
length: 16
D: TRBD1
size: -
V: TRBV11-2
DNA: TGTGCCAGCAGCGGCCGGGACAGGGGAACGGCCTCGGAGCAGTACTTC
CDR3: CASSGRDRGTASEQYF

J: TRBJ2-2
length: 14
D: -
size: -
V: TRBV11-1
DNA: TGTGCCAGCAGACAGATATCGAACACCGGGGAGCTGTTTTTT
CDR3: CASRQISNTGELFF

J: TRBJ2-3
length: 16
D: TRBD2
size: -
V: TRBV19
DNA: TGTGCCAGTAGTATCTCTAGCGGGAGGCGCACAGATACGCAGTATTTT
CDR3: CASSISSGRRTDTQYF

J: TRBJ2-7
length: 19
D: TRBD2
size: -
V: TRBV18
DNA: TGTGCCAGCTCACCACTCTTACGGGGACCAAGCGGGAGAACCTACGAGCAGTACTTC
CDR3: CASSPLLRGPSGRTYEQYF

J: TRBJ1-1
length: 14
D: TRBD1
size: -
V: TRBV7-3
DNA: TGTGCCAGCAGCTTGGGGACAGGTCGTACTGAAGCTTTCTTT
CDR3: CASSLGTGRTEAFF

J: TRBJ2-1
length: 15
D: TRBD2
size: -
V: TRBV9
DNA: TGTGCCAGCAGCGTTCGACTAGCGGGAGACGGAGAGCAGTTCTTC
CDR3: CASSVRLAGDGEQFF

J: TRBJ2-1
length: 14
D: TRBD2
size: -
V: TRBV6-5
DNA: TGTGCCAGCAGTTACTCCCGGGAGGGTAATGAGCAGTTCTTC
CDR3: CASSYSREGNEQFF

J: TRBJ1-1
length: 13
D: -
size: few
V: TRBV7-6
DNA: TGTGCCAGCAGCCGACAGGAGAACACTGAAGCTTTCTTT
CDR3: CASSRQENTEAFF

J: TRBJ2-3
length: 16
D: -
size: -
V: TRBV28
DNA: TGTGCCAGCAGTCCGAATAGAGGACGGGGCACAGATACGCAGTATTTT
CDR3: CASSPNRGRGTDTQYF

J: TRBJ2-1
length: 16
D: TRBD2
size: -
V: TRBV7-9
DNA: TGTGCCAGCAGCTTAGGCGGGACTAGTGGGTACAATGAGCAGTTCTTC
CDR3: CASSLGGTSGYNEQFF

J: TRBJ2-1
length: 14
D: -
size: -
V: TRBV7-3
DNA: TGTGCCAGCAGCTTTTCCCCTAGTTACAATGAGCAGTTCTTC
CDR3: CASSFSPSYNEQFF

J: TRBJ2-1
length: 17
D: TRBD2
size: -
V: TRBV9
DNA: TGTGCCAGCGGGCGACGGACTAGCGGGTCTTCCTACAATGAGCAGTTCTTC
CDR3: CASGRRTSGSSYNEQFF

J: TRBJ2-1
length: 13
D: TRBD2
size: -
V: TRBV7-8
DNA: TGTGCCAGCAGCCAGGGACTAGCAGTTGAGCAGTTCTTC
CDR3: CASSQGLAVEQFF

J: TRBJ1-6
length: 14
D: -
size: -
V: TRBV9
DNA: TGTGCCAGCAGCGCGAGCTCCTATAATTCACCCCTCCACTTT
CDR3: CASSASSYNSPLHF

J: TRBJ2-1
length: 19
D: TRBD1
size: -
V: TRBV19
DNA: TGTGCCAGTAGTTTAACGACAGGGGGCGGCCCAGGGGGACACAATGAGCAGTTCTTC
CDR3: CASSLTTGGGPGGHNEQFF

J: TRBJ1-1
length: 14
D: -
size: few
V: TRBV9
DNA: TGTGCCAGCAGCGAAGGCGGAGGGTTCACTGAAGCTTTCTTT
CDR3: CASSEGGGFTEAFF

J: TRBJ1-1
length: 13
D: -
size: -
V: TRBV14
DNA: TGTGCCAGCAGCCAAAGTCCGAACACTGAAGCTTTCTTT
CDR3: CASSQSPNTEAFF

J: TRBJ1-1
length: 15
D: TRBD1
size: -
V: TRBV13
DNA: TGTGCCAGCAGCATGGGACAGGGGGCGCGCACTGAAGCTTTCTTT
CDR3: CASSMGQGARTEAFF

J: TRBJ2-2
length: 13
D: TRBD1
size: -
V: TRBV7-7
DNA: TGTGCTAGCGGACAGGGGGACACCGGGGAGCTGTTTTTT
CDR3: CASGQGDTGELFF

J: TRBJ1-5
length: 12
D: -
size: -
V: TRBV27
DNA: TGTGCCAGCAGTTTTTGGGGTCAGCCCCAGCATTTT
CDR3: CASSFWGQPQHF

J: TRBJ2-2
length: 14
D: -
size: once
V: TRBV19
DNA: TGTGCCAGTAAAGCCCCTGGGAACACCGGGGAGCTGTTTTTT
CDR3: CASKAPGNTGELFF

J: TRBJ1-4
length: 15
D: -
size: -
V: TRBV7-8
DNA: TGTGCCAGCAGCTTAGTAGGTCAGGGTATTGAAAAACTGTTTTTT
CDR3: CASSLVGQGIEKLFF

J: TRBJ1-2
length: 15
D: TRBD1
size: few
V: TRBV27
DNA: TGTGCCAGCGGCCCCGGGACAGGGTGGGCTGGTGGCTACACCTTC
CDR3: CASGPGTGWAGGYTF

J: TRBJ2-1
length: 16
D: -
size: -
V: TRBV7-3
DNA: TGTGCCAGCAGCTTAAGAGTTGGGACGGGGTACAATGAGCAGTTCTTC
CDR3: CASSLRVGTGYNEQFF

J: TRBJ1-4
length: 14
D: -
size: -
V: TRBV27
DNA: TGTGCCAGCAGCTACCAAAGGGTTAATGAAAAACTGTTTTTT
CDR3: CASSYQRVNEKLFF

J: TRBJ1-1
length: 13
D: -
size: -
V: TRBV2
DNA: TGTGCCAGCATCGGAACCGGGACGGTAGAAGCTTTCTTT
CDR3: CASIGTGTVEAFF

J: TRBJ1-4
length: 15
D: TRBD1
size: -
V: TRBV2
DNA: TGTGCCAGCAGGGGTAGACAGGGAACTAATGAAAAACTGTTTTTT
CDR3: CASRGRQGTNEKLFF

J: TRBJ2-7
length: 16
D: TRBD1
size: -
V: TRBV27
DNA: TGTGCCAGCAGTTTCCTGGGACAGAGTTTAGTCTACGAGCAGTACTTC
CDR3: CASSFLGQSLVYEQYF

J: TRBJ2-7
length: 15
D: -
size: -
V: TRBV7-8
DNA: TGTGCCAGCAGCTTGGCTCGGGGACCCACCTACGAGCAGTACTTC
CDR3: CASSLARGPTYEQYF

J: TRBJ2-7
length: 11
D: -
size: -
V: TRBV28
DNA: TGTGCCAGCAGCCGGAACTACGAGCAGTACTTC
CDR3: CASSRNYEQYF

J: TRBJ1-1
length: 13
D: -
size: few
V: TRBV7-9
DNA: TGTGCCAGGACTCCCCTGAGTAGCACTGAAGCTTTCTTT
CDR3: CARTPLSSTEAFF

J: TRBJ1-1
length: 12
D: -
size: -
V: TRBV6-6
DNA: TGTGCCAGCAGTTCTGGGGAAACTGAAGCTTTCTTT
CDR3: CASSSGETEAFF

J: TRBJ2-3
length: 15
D: TRBD1
size: -
V: TRBV6-5
DNA: TGTGCCAGCAGGCGACAGGGGTCCCGCACAGATACGCAGTATTTT
CDR3: CASRRQGSRTDTQYF

J: TRBJ1-2
length: 13
D: -
size: -
V: TRBV29-1
DNA: TGCAGCGTTGTGGAAGCCGACAAAGTTTACTACACCTTC
CDR3: CSVVEADKVYYTF

J: TRBJ2-3
length: 16
D: -
size: -
V: TRBV5-8
DNA: TGTGCCAGCCCCCTTGGCGGGCCCCTGATGAGTGGTACGCAGTATTTT
CDR3: CASPLGGPLMSGTQYF

J: TRBJ2-5
length: 14
D: TRBD2
size: -
V: TRBV29-1
DNA: TGCAGCGTTGGTCCTAGCGGGAGAGGGGAGACCCAGTACTTC
CDR3: CSVGPSGRGETQYF